This is a list of T cell receptor beta chains from one sample in a study of blood T cell repertoires in COVID-19. Measured with immunoSEQ multiplex PCR; TCRdb has only the in-frame clones, and not every one. The sample includes some 100,000 clones, roughly 86% of them seen just once. The sample was peripheral blood. The receptors derive from a man aged 45-65 years with acute or convalescent COVID-19. CDR3s leave out the opening cysteine and the closing phenylalanine or tryptophan. Each record gives: J gene, V gene, CDR3 length, CDR3 protein.

J: TRBJ2-3
V: TRBV20-1
length: 8
CDR3: SLSTDTQY

J: TRBJ2-7
V: TRBV2
length: 11
CDR3: AGGGQGSYEQY

J: TRBJ2-3
V: TRBV15
length: 13
CDR3: ATSTPGDSTDTQY

J: TRBJ1-2
V: TRBV7-3
length: 12
CDR3: ASSQDISPNGYT

J: TRBJ1-4
V: TRBV28
length: 13
CDR3: ASSDRGHDNEKLF

J: TRBJ2-2
V: TRBV5-4
length: 13
CDR3: ASSTRLAGVGELF

J: TRBJ1-4
V: TRBV19
length: 11
CDR3: ASSMEGRGKLF

J: TRBJ1-4
V: TRBV3-1/TRBV3-2
length: 13
CDR3: ASSQVKGLDEKLF

J: TRBJ2-1
V: TRBV15
length: 10
CDR3: ATSQLANEQF

J: TRBJ2-7
V: TRBV7-9
length: 13
CDR3: ASSAPGTGRSEQY

J: TRBJ1-5
V: TRBV27
length: 11
CDR3: ASSLQGHQPQH

J: TRBJ2-3
V: TRBV5-1
length: 14
CDR3: ASSLTAGGWTDTQY

J: TRBJ2-2
V: TRBV6-5
length: 13
CDR3: ASRLKGEYTGELF

J: TRBJ2-7
V: TRBV7-9
length: 11
CDR3: ASTGTGSYEQY

J: TRBJ1-1
V: TRBV9
length: 12
CDR3: ASSVAPLGTEAF

J: TRBJ1-1
V: TRBV7-9
length: 12
CDR3: ASSLGTANTEAF

J: TRBJ2-2
V: TRBV7-9
length: 17
CDR3: ASLPSRLAGGGGAGELF

J: TRBJ2-1
V: TRBV7-6
length: 13
CDR3: ASSSRQGQNNEQF

J: TRBJ2-1
V: TRBV5-4
length: 11
CDR3: ASSFGARDEQF

J: TRBJ1-2
V: TRBV5-4
length: 11
CDR3: ASSRTANYGYT

J: TRBJ1-5
V: TRBV7-2
length: 12
CDR3: ASSYDRGNQPQH

J: TRBJ1-1
V: TRBV19
length: 10
CDR3: ASSSVNTEAF

J: TRBJ2-7
V: TRBV11-2
length: 13
CDR3: ASSLTGTSAYEQY

J: TRBJ1-1
V: TRBV5-1
length: 13
CDR3: ASSLVGTVNTEAF

J: TRBJ1-4
V: TRBV10-3
length: 11
CDR3: AISREANEKLF

J: TRBJ2-4
V: TRBV29-1
length: 10
CDR3: SVDRGGGIQY

J: TRBJ2-7
V: TRBV6-2/TRBV6-3
length: 12
CDR3: ASSYRRPNYEQY

J: TRBJ2-5
V: TRBV6-5
length: 12
CDR3: ASRVAGGFETQY

J: TRBJ1-2
V: TRBV15
length: 11
CDR3: ATSKQQGQGYT

J: TRBJ2-3
V: TRBV11-2
length: 14
CDR3: ASSLGFGSVTDTQY

J: TRBJ2-1
V: TRBV27
length: 12
CDR3: ASSFGREYNEQF

J: TRBJ1-4
V: TRBV5-6
length: 16
CDR3: ASSFQGALWDANEKLF

J: TRBJ1-1
V: TRBV5-1
length: 13
CDR3: ASSPGQLGNTEAF

J: TRBJ2-1
V: TRBV18
length: 8
CDR3: ASSSSEQF

J: TRBJ2-5
V: TRBV27
length: 14
CDR3: ASSLFSGTEEETQY

J: TRBJ1-6
V: TRBV7-8
length: 14
CDR3: ASSSSTRGYNSPLH

J: TRBJ2-1
V: TRBV3-1/TRBV3-2
length: 14
CDR3: ASSQDWASKYNEQF

J: TRBJ2-3
V: TRBV7-9
length: 11
CDR3: ASSAAGGDTQY

J: TRBJ1-5
V: TRBV3-1/TRBV3-2
length: 12
CDR3: ASSQPGGNQPQH

J: TRBJ2-7
V: TRBV6-5
length: 10
CDR3: ASSYIGYEQY

J: TRBJ1-5
V: TRBV18
length: 11
CDR3: ASSPGPNQPQH

J: TRBJ2-1
V: TRBV5-1
length: 15
CDR3: ASSFTGTSVRQGEQF

J: TRBJ2-2
V: TRBV6-5
length: 13
CDR3: ASRPWTGFAGELF